One sample yielded the 9 T cell receptor beta chains listed below, sequenced in a study of blood T cell repertoires in COVID-19. The repertoire was sequenced with immunoSEQ multiplex PCR; TCRdb's copy has only in-frame clones and lacks some. The data contain 75,000 to 95,000 clones, around 90% of them singletons. Sequencing input: peripheral blood. Receptor source: a man aged 50 or older with active COVID-19.

This sequence joins TRBV12-2 and TRBJ2-1; no check of the table's D call, TRBD1, against the DNA was made. TRBV12-2 constitutes a pseudogene. This CDR3 spans 14 amino acids. In DNA form, the CDR3 reads TGTGCAAGTCGCTTAGTATGGGACAGCGTTTTTGAGTTCTTC. The encoded protein is CASRLVWDSVFEFF.

This chain connects TRBV2 to TRBJ2-5, with 12 nucleotides matching TRBD2. The junction had 4 bases not matched to a gene; V was cut back by 4 bases and J by 4 bases. Germline CDR1 reads SNHLY; CDR2 reads FYNNEI. CDR3 length equals 15 residues. The CDR3 here is CASSGTSGNGETQYF. DNA of the CDR3: TGTGCCAGCAGTGGGACTAGCGGGAACGGAGAGACCCAGTACTTC.

The chain is built from TRBV4-1 and TRBJ2-2; 14 bases align to TRBD2. The germline gives CDR1 MGHRA, CDR2 YSYEKL. With 3 bases clipped from V and 7 bases from J, the junction kept 7 bases outside the gene matches. CDR3 length equals 17 residues. CDR3 amino acids: CASSQTSGRAEGGELFF. The CDR3 DNA sequence: TGCGCCAGCAGCCAGACTAGCGGGAGGGCCGAAGGCGGGGAGCTGTTTTTT.

The chain carries TRBV9 and TRBJ1-4, with a tentative D call TRBD1 (6 bases). CDR1 is SGDLS, CDR2 YYNGEE, per germline. This CDR3 contains 15 residues. Trimming took 0 bases from V and 1 from J, leaving 7 bases between them. The CDR3 DNA reads TGTGCCAGCAGCGTAGAGGACAGAACTAATGAAAAACTGTTTTTT. This translates into CASSVEDRTNEKLFF.

The table lists this clone with a count of one. The chain employs TRBV28 and TRBJ2-1, with TRBD1 matching over 7 bases. The germline gives CDR1 MDHEN, CDR2 SYDVKM. CDR3 length: 16 amino acids. The V and J ends lost 6 bases and 0 bases, in that order; junction bases with no gene match: 8. The CDR3 coding sequence is TGTGCCAGCAGCCTGGTCGGGACAGCCTCCTACAATGAGCAGTTCTTC. Its translation is CASSLVGTASYNEQFF.

The chain is built from TRBV21-1 and TRBJ2-7; TRBD2 is the table's D call and was not checked against the DNA. TRBV21-1 is a pseudogene locus. The CDR3 totals 16 residues. CDR3: CASSKGASGSSYEQYF. In DNA, the CDR3 is TGTGCCAGCAGCAAAGGGGCTAGCGGGAGCTCCTACGAGCAGTACTTC.

This clone has more than one count but fewer than ten. The chain has TRBV4-1 and TRBJ2-5; D is unclear. V lost 5 bases and J lost 2, with 9 bases in between. CDR3 size: 13 residues. Germline values: CDR1 MGHRA, CDR2 YSYEKL. CDR3 amino acids: CASSRSEQETQYF. CDR3 DNA sequence: TGCGCCAGCAGCAGAAGCGAACAAGAGACCCAGTACTTC.

The chain recombines TRBV6-2 or TRBV6-3 with TRBJ1-1, with 8 bases identical to TRBD1. The CDR3 covers 17 residues. V lost 2 bases and J lost 1; bases outside the gene matches: 9. CDR1 is MNHEY and CDR2 is SVGEGT in the germline V gene. CDR3 sequence (DNA): TGTGCCAGCAGTTACCGCCGTACGGACAGGGCGAACACTGAAGCTTTCTTT. Protein product: CASSYRRTDRANTEAFF.

The CDR3 region has the DNA TGTGCCTGGACGCCGGGACTGTCTTACAATGAGCAGTTCTTC. It encodes CAWTPGLSYNEQFF. This chain joins TRBV30 and TRBJ2-1; a weak D match, TRBD2 (6 bases). Per germline, CDR1 GTSNPN and CDR2 SVGIG (reference sequence). The CDR3 consists of 14 residues. The V end was cut by 4 bases, the J end by 4 bases, with 14 bases between.